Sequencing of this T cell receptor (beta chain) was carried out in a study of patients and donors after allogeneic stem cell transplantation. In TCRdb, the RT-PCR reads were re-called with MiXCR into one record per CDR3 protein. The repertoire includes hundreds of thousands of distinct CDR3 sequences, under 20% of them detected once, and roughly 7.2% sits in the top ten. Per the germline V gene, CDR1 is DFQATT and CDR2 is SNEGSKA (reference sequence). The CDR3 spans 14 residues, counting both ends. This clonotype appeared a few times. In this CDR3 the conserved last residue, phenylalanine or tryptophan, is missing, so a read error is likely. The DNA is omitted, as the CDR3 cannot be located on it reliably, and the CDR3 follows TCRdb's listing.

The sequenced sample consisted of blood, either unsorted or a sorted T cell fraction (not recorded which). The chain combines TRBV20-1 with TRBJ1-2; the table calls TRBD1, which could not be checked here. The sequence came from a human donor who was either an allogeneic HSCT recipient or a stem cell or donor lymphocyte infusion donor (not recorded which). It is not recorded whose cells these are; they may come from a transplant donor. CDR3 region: CSARDSSTGELSGL.